Listed below are T cell receptor beta chains from one sample, sequenced in a study of CD4 T cells in relation to SARS-CoV-2 and coronaviruses. No antigens are known for them. Method: immunoSEQ multiplex PCR; TCRdb's copy keeps in-frame clones and lacks some. The data contain about 36,000 clones, approximately 83% of them singletons. The material sequenced was naive CD4+ T cells from PBMCs, cultured in vitro. The receptors derive from an adult with COVID-19. Each CDR3 is given without its conserved first and last residue. The order of the fields is V gene, J gene, CDR3 protein.

V: TRBV12-3/TRBV12-4
J: TRBJ1-2
CDR3: ASRDRGNQYT

V: TRBV28
J: TRBJ2-2
CDR3: ASSFLRGRGPGELF

V: TRBV6-1
J: TRBJ2-1
CDR3: ASSEQGINYNEQF

V: TRBV28
J: TRBJ2-1
CDR3: ASSLVTSGRNEQF

V: TRBV28
J: TRBJ2-3
CDR3: ASSLTALTTDTQY

V: TRBV3-1/TRBV3-2
J: TRBJ2-1
CDR3: ASSQWDRANEQF

V: TRBV19
J: TRBJ1-5
CDR3: ASGDRGNQPQH

V: TRBV19
J: TRBJ1-2
CDR3: ASSLWDRGRKYGYT

V: TRBV30
J: TRBJ1-3
CDR3: AWSVPLGNTIY

V: TRBV7-2
J: TRBJ2-4
CDR3: ASSRGLAGAKNIQY

V: TRBV27
J: TRBJ2-1
CDR3: ASSSAGDGSYNEQF

V: TRBV28
J: TRBJ1-5
CDR3: ASRTKKMRDQPQH

V: TRBV9
J: TRBJ2-7
CDR3: ASSSSGDSALYEQY

V: TRBV6-4
J: TRBJ2-6
CDR3: ASSDNSGANVLT

V: TRBV4-1
J: TRBJ2-3
CDR3: ASSQAVFTDTQY

V: TRBV6-4
J: TRBJ2-3
CDR3: ASSTVSTDTQY

V: TRBV18
J: TRBJ2-3
CDR3: ASSPTDTQY

V: TRBV7-3
J: TRBJ2-1
CDR3: ASSLGSGDEQF

V: TRBV28
J: TRBJ2-5
CDR3: ASSTKRDYQETQY

V: TRBV3-1/TRBV3-2
J: TRBJ1-6
CDR3: ASSQEGELDSPLH

V: TRBV19
J: TRBJ1-4
CDR3: ASSRTGRNEKLF

V: TRBV2
J: TRBJ2-7
CDR3: ASGGQGALSYEQY